Shown below are 29 T cell receptor beta chains from a single sample sequenced in a study of shared clonotypes between healthy human individuals. Here immunoSEQ multiplex PCR was the method, and the copy in TCRdb shows in-frame clones only, minus some. Altogether around 510,000 clones are present, around 81% being singletons, with the ten largest covering around 12%. Input material: PBMCs. The receptors here all came from a middle-aged woman in good health. Some clones in this sample may be carry-over from other donors' samples.

The V gene is TRBV30, the J gene TRBJ1-5; TRBD1 might be the D (6 bases). The CDR3 length is 14 residues. The V gene's germline CDR1 is GTSNPN and CDR2 SVGIG (reference sequence). V was shortened by 3 bases and J by 7 bases, with 16 bases between the two germline ends. CDR3 sequence: CAWRPPGAWQPQHF. For the CDR3, the DNA is TGTGCCTGGAGACCCCCAGGGGCTTGGCAGCCCCAGCATTTT. Drawing the rest from reference TRBV30 and TRBJ1-5, the complete variable domain is SQTIHQWPATLVQPVGSPLSLECTVEGTSNPNLYWYRQAAGRGLQLLFYSVGIGQISSEVPQNLSASRPQDRQFILSSKKLLLSDSGFYLCAWRPPGAWQPQHFGDGTRLSIL.

The rearrangement links TRBV7-9 to TRBJ1-2; TRBD1 is a possible D gene (5 bases). This CDR3 spans 13 amino acids. CDR1 is SEHNR, CDR2 FQNEAQ, per germline (reference sequence). V lost 5 bases and J lost 12, with 19 bases in between. CDR3 sequence (DNA): TGTGCCAGCAGCCCCGGGGAGGGGCGCGAGCACACCTTC. Protein sequence: CASSPGEGREHTF.

This rearrangement joins TRBV5-6 to TRBJ2-3, with TRBD1 identical over 8 bases. V shed 4 bases and J 5 bases; nucleotides not matched to a gene: 9. The CDR3 totals 15 residues. The germline gives CDR1 SGHDT, CDR2 YYEEEE. CDR3 bases: TGTGCCAGCAGCAACCTTGCCAGGGGGCAAGATACGCAGTATTTT. Its translation is CASSNLARGQDTQYF.

The chain combines TRBV30 with TRBJ1-3; 11 bases are shared with TRBD1. The germline gives CDR1 GTSNPN, CDR2 SVGIG (reference sequence). The CDR3 is 17 amino acids. V was clipped by 1 base and J by 0 bases; unmatched bases: 5. CDR3 amino acids: CAWSGGGTGGSGNTIYF. The CDR3 bases are TGTGCCTGGAGTGGCGGCGGGACAGGGGGCTCTGGAAACACCATATATTTT.

V gene TRBV25-1 combines with J gene TRBJ2-1, with TRBD2 identical over 7 bases. Germline lookup yields CDR1 MGHDK and CDR2 SYGVNS. CDR3 length: 14 amino acids. The V segment lost 6 bases and the J segment 5 bases; nucleotides outside the gene matches: 7. CDR3 protein: CASRDGRPNNEQFF. CDR3 bases: TGTGCCAGCAGGGACGGGAGGCCCAACAATGAGCAGTTCTTC. Full variable domain (missing parts from reference TRBV25-1 and TRBJ2-1): EADIYQTPRYLVIGTGKKITLECSQTMGHDKMYWYQQDPGMELHLIHYSYGVNSTEKGDLSSESTVSRIRTEHFPLTLESARPSHTSQYLCASRDGRPNNEQFFGPGTRLTVL.

This clone is a singleton in its sample. V usage is TRBV7-8 and J usage is TRBJ2-2; D remains ambiguous. The CDR3 spans 13 residues. Germline CDR1 and CDR2: SGHVS and FQNEAQ. V dropped 3 bases and J dropped 4 bases, with 6 bases sitting between them. The CDR3 coding sequence is TGTGCCAGCAGCTTCCGTTCCACCGGGGAGCTGTTTTTT. Amino acids: CASSFRSTGELFF. Full variable domain (missing parts from reference TRBV7-8 and TRBJ2-2): GAGVSQSPRYKVAKRGQDVALRCDPISGHVSLFWYQQALGQGPEFLTYFQNEAQLDKSGLPSDRFFAERPEGSVSTLKIQRTQQEDSAVYLCASSFRSTGELFFGEGSRLTVL.

The J gene is TRBJ2-7, the V gene TRBV5-4, with D maybe TRBD1 (6 bases). CDR1 SGHNT and CDR2 YYREEE come from the germline V gene (reference sequence). Trimming removed 2 bases from V and 0 bases from J, with 12 bases in between. CDR3 length: 15 amino acids. DNA for the CDR3: TGTGCCAGCAGCTTCAGCAGGGGCTTCTCCTACGAGCAGTACTTC. As protein: CASSFSRGFSYEQYF.

This chain links TRBV7-2 with TRBJ1-5; no clear D. Germline V lookup: CDR1 SGHTA, CDR2 FQGNSA. The CDR3 is made up of 16 amino acids. The germline V and J ends were trimmed by 1 base and 0 bases, with 10 bases remaining between them. The CDR3: CASSLVRRYSNQPQHF. DNA of the CDR3: TGTGCCAGCAGCTTAGTTAGGCGCTATAGCAATCAGCCCCAGCATTTT.

The chain employs TRBV29-1 and TRBJ2-2, with 8 positions matching TRBD1. Germline V gene data show CDR1 as SQVTM and CDR2 as ANQGSEA. The CDR3 runs to 14 residues. With 7 bases clipped from V and 0 bases from J, the junction kept 4 bases outside the gene matches. This chain's CDR3 is CSGTGPSNTGELFF. The CDR3 DNA follows: TGCAGCGGGACAGGGCCCTCGAACACCGGGGAGCTGTTTTTT.

The chain couples TRBV7-6 to TRBJ2-1; a possible D gene is TRBD2 (5 bases). Per the germline V gene, CDR1 is SGHVS and CDR2 is FNYEAQ. Trimming pared 6 bases from V and 7 bases from J, leaving 13 bases between. This CDR3 spans 13 amino acids. The CDR3 DNA sequence: TGTGCCAGCAGACGAAGCTCGGGAAATGAGCAGTTCTTC. It encodes CASRRSSGNEQFF.

The chain recombines TRBV18 with TRBJ2-2; no firm D call. The germline V gene encodes CDR1 KGHSH and CDR2 LQKENI. The CDR3 is 16 amino acids. Trimming took off 2 bases at V and 0 bases at J, with 10 bases between the two ends. CDR3 sequence: CASSPKSSANTGELFF. As DNA, the CDR3 is TGTGCCAGCTCACCAAAATCGTCAGCGAACACCGGGGAGCTGTTTTTT.

Turning to this clone: The sample has other DNA sequences that encode this CDR3 too. The chain carries TRBV9 and TRBJ1-1, with a tentative D call TRBD1 (6 bases). The V gene lost 2 bases and the J gene lost 0 bases, with 8 bases spanning the gap. This CDR3 has 14 amino acids. Germline V lookup: CDR1 SGDLS, CDR2 YYNGEE. DNA of the CDR3: TGTGCCAGCAGCGTTACAGGGTTGAACACTGAAGCTTTCTTT. This sequence encodes CASSVTGLNTEAFF.

This chain links TRBV7-9 with TRBJ1-5; 8 bases map to TRBD1. Germline CDR1 is SEHNR and CDR2 is FQNEAQ (reference sequence). The CDR3 loop spans 17 amino acids. Trimming removed 0 bases from V and 3 bases from J; junction bases left unmatched: 7. CDR3 protein: CASSLALGTGINQPQHF. In DNA form, the CDR3 reads TGTGCCAGCAGCTTAGCGCTCGGGACAGGCATCAATCAGCCCCAGCATTTT.

About this clone itself: Other DNA sequences in the same sample also yield this CDR3. V usage is TRBV7-3 and J usage is TRBJ2-1; 13 positions agree with TRBD2. The CDR3 is made up of 14 amino acids. Germline lookup yields CDR1 SGHTA and CDR2 FQGTGA. J was trimmed by 8 bases and V by 4 bases; bases with no gene match: 2. CDR3 loop: CASSSGLAGDEQFF. DNA of the CDR3: TGTGCCAGCAGCTCCGGACTAGCGGGAGATGAGCAGTTCTTC.

This clone was picked up a small number of times. This may stem from a read error, because a much larger clone lies one nucleotide away. The J gene is TRBJ2-4, the V gene TRBV30, with 7 bases matching TRBD2. The CDR3 has 13 amino acids. Germline CDR1 and CDR2: GTSNPN and SVGIG (reference sequence). This CDR3 reads CAWSGKGGSIRYF. CDR3 nucleotides: TGTGCCTGGAGTGGTAAGGGCGGGAGCATTCGGTACTTC.

This chain connects TRBV7-9 to TRBJ2-2; 7 bases are shared with TRBD1. V gave up 5 bases and J gave up 7 bases; unmatched junction bases: 7. The germline gives CDR1 SEHNR, CDR2 FQNEAQ (reference sequence). This CDR3 is built from 14 residues. In DNA, the CDR3 is TGTGCCAGCAGCCACCGACAGGGCGACGGGGAGCTGTTTTTT. It is translated as CASSHRQGDGELFF.

The chain uses TRBV6-5 and TRBJ2-7; 12 positions agree with TRBD1. After removal of 5 bases from V and 6 bases from J, the junction contained 5 bases not matched to a gene. This CDR3 spans 14 amino acids. CDR1 is MNHEY, CDR2 SVGAGI, per germline. This CDR3 reads CASSRDRGLSEQYF. In DNA form, the CDR3 reads TGTGCCAGCAGTAGGGACAGGGGGCTTTCCGAGCAGTACTTC.

J is TRBJ1-4 and V is TRBV7-9, with D unclear. Germline CDR1 and CDR2: SEHNR and FQNEAQ (reference sequence). The V end was cut by 1 base, the J end by 4 bases, with 10 bases between. The CDR3 loop spans 15 amino acids. The CDR3 DNA is TGTGCCAGCAGCTTAGATCTAAACATTAATGAAAAACTGTTTTTT. Translation: CASSLDLNINEKLFF. Filled out from reference TRBV7-9 and TRBJ1-4, the complete variable domain reads DTGVSQNPRHKITKRGQNVTFRCDPISEHNRLYWYRQTLGQGPEFLTYFQNEAQLEKSRLLSDRFSAERPKGSFSTLEIQRTEQGDSAMYLCASSLDLNINEKLFFGSGTQLSVL.

As for this clone: This sample also contains other DNA sequences that code for the same CDR3. The chain has TRBV18 and TRBJ1-5; TRBD1 aligns across 11 bases. Germline assignment: CDR1 KGHSH and CDR2 LQKENI. V dropped 3 bases and J dropped 7; count of bases not matched to a gene: 2. The CDR3 has 14 residues. DNA for the CDR3: TGTGCCAGCTCACCGGGACAGGGGGACCAGCCCCAGCATTTT. This translates into CASSPGQGDQPQHF.

This chain links TRBV18 with TRBJ2-6; D not resolved. There are 15 residues in the CDR3. V was cut by 1 base and J by 1 base, with 5 bases left in between. Germline lookup yields CDR1 KGHSH and CDR2 LQKENI. For the CDR3, the DNA is TGTGCCAGCTCACCACAGGGTTCTGGGGCCAACGTCCTGACTTTC. It is translated as CASSPQGSGANVLTF.

Note on this clone: A far larger clone is just one base off, so this is likely a read error. The sample contains more than one DNA sequence encoding this CDR3. The V and J genes are TRBV2 and TRBJ2-5; 9 nucleotides agree with TRBD1. V trimming: 6 bases; J trimming: 8 bases; junction bases outside the gene matches: 13. Germline assignment: CDR1 SNHLY and CDR2 FYNNEI. The CDR3 has 15 residues. The CDR3 sequence is CASSAMGTGIETQYF. In DNA form, the CDR3 reads TGTGCCAGCAGCGCTATGGGGACAGGGATAGAAACCCAGTACTTC.

This clone has only a few counts. The rearrangement uses TRBV7-8 and TRBJ2-2, with D possibly being TRBD2 (6 bases). The CDR3 loop spans 16 amino acids. The germline CDR1 and CDR2 sequences are SGHVS and FQNEAQ. The ends were cut back, 1 base at V and 1 base at J, with 10 bases in the middle. The CDR3 nucleotides are TGTGCCAGCAGCTTAGTAGGAGGGGTGAACACCGGGGAGCTGTTTTTT. Translated, it gives CASSLVGGVNTGELFF. The whole variable domain, remainder taken from reference TRBV7-8 and TRBJ2-2, is GAGVSQSPRYKVAKRGQDVALRCDPISGHVSLFWYQQALGQGPEFLTYFQNEAQLDKSGLPSDRFFAERPEGSVSTLKIQRTQQEDSAVYLCASSLVGGVNTGELFFGEGSRLTVL.

This rearrangement joins TRBV6-6 to TRBJ2-5; 8 nucleotides line up with TRBD2. V lost 2 bases and J lost 2; bases outside the gene matches: 7. The CDR3 runs to 16 residues. The germline CDR1 and CDR2 sequences are MNHNY and SVGAGI (reference sequence). CDR3: CASSYGPGLGQETQYF. In DNA, the CDR3 is TGTGCCAGCAGTTACGGGCCGGGACTAGGGCAAGAGACCCAGTACTTC.

The chain uses TRBV27 and TRBJ2-5; 13 positions agree with TRBD2. Unmatched junction bases numbered 21, after V lost 0 bases and J lost 5 bases. From germline, CDR1 is MNHEY and CDR2 SMNVEV (reference sequence). There are 22 residues in the CDR3. CDR3 amino acids: CASSLSGAGYQLAGGPEETQYF. The CDR3 nucleotides are TGTGCCAGCAGTTTATCTGGGGCAGGGTACCAACTAGCGGGAGGGCCGGAGGAGACCCAGTACTTC.

The genes are TRBV5-4 and TRBJ2-7; a possible D gene is TRBD2 (6 bases). The CDR3 has 12 residues. Per germline, CDR1 SGHNT and CDR2 YYREEE (reference sequence). Trimming cost V 1 base and J 7 bases, with 9 bases left between them. CDR3 sequence reads: CASSLFAGEQYF. The CDR3 DNA sequence: TGTGCCAGCAGCTTGTTTGCGGGAGAGCAGTACTTC.

J is TRBJ2-1 and V is TRBV9; D may be TRBD2 (6 bases). Germline V gene sequence: CDR1 SGDLS, CDR2 YYNGEE. V lost 0 bases, J lost 6 bases, and 10 bases lay in between. The CDR3 runs to 14 residues. The CDR3 coding sequence is TGTGCCAGCAGCGTAGCGGGAGTCGTCAATGAGCAGTTCTTC. Translating gives CASSVAGVVNEQFF. Looking up the rest from reference TRBV9 and TRBJ2-1 gives the full variable domain: DSGVTQTPKHLITATGQRVTLRCSPRSGDLSVYWYQQSLDQGLQFLIQYYNGEERAKGNILERFSAQQFPDLHSELNLSSLELGDSALYFCASSVAGVVNEQFFGPGTRLTVL.

The sample holds one count of this clone. The chain is built from TRBV19 and TRBJ2-1; TRBD2 agrees at 8 bases. The germline CDR1 and CDR2 sequences are LNHDA and SQIVND (reference sequence). Unmatched junction bases numbered 11, after V lost 10 bases and J lost 6 bases. The CDR3 sequence is 14 residues long. The chain's CDR3 is CATISGKFPNEQFF. In DNA, the CDR3 is TGTGCCACCATTAGCGGGAAATTCCCCAATGAGCAGTTCTTC.

This clone appeared a few times. This rearrangement joins TRBV7-2 to TRBJ2-3, with 9 bases aligning to TRBD2. Germline V lookup: CDR1 SGHTA, CDR2 FQGNSA. The CDR3 is 16 amino acids. With V trimmed by 2 bases and J by 3 bases, 6 bases remained unmatched. CDR3 coding DNA: TGTGCCAGCAGCTTATTCGCGGGAGGGCCGACAGATACGCAGTATTTT. It specifies CASSLFAGGPTDTQYF.

The chain links TRBV9 to TRBJ2-2; 7 bases agree with TRBD2. The germline V gene has CDR1 SGDLS and CDR2 YYNGEE. This CDR3 region has 16 residues. V lost 4 bases, J lost 2 bases, and 8 bases stayed unmatched. CDR3 coding DNA: TGTGCCAGCAGCCGGCACCTAGCGGACAACACCGGGGAGCTGTTTTTT. This codes for CASSRHLADNTGELFF. Using reference TRBV9 and TRBJ2-2 for the parts outside the CDR3, the full variable domain is DSGVTQTPKHLITATGQRVTLRCSPRSGDLSVYWYQQSLDQGLQFLIQYYNGEERAKGNILERFSAQQFPDLHSELNLSSLELGDSALYFCASSRHLADNTGELFFGEGSRLTVL.